Listed here is a single TCR beta chain. Its specificity is not known. V was pared by 4 bases and J by 4 bases, with 8 bases of the junction left unmatched. The CDR3 runs to 16 residues. Germline values: CDR1 KGHDR, CDR2 SFDVKD. Described treatment: roughly 11-day PBMC culture with coronavirus spike peptide pools or control peptides (ViraFEST assay). The study sequenced cultured CD4+ T cell DNA using the Oncomine TCR Beta short-read assay. TCRdb used MiXCR to reprocess the PCR reads, holding one entry per CDR3 protein. Among under 20,000 distinct CDR3 sequences, approximately 42% were seen once, and the ten largest hold approximately 26%. The sample comes from a study of vaccination and CD4 T cells after COVID-19. Background on the study: Typically, post-vaccine samples were obtained a median 72 days after dose two, within a range of 14 to 241. Study-wide results and limits: The study examined relatively few convalescent patients and included no early post-infection timepoints.

This specimen was CD4+ T cells from blood, cultured in vitro, taken before SARS-CoV-2 vaccination. The sequence derives from a human donor who received a COVID-19 vaccine. This chain links TRBV24-1 with TRBJ2-3; 9 bases are a match to TRBD1. This chain's CDR3 is CATSDPGTGPPDTQYF. The CDR3 DNA reads as TGTGCCACCAGTGACCCCGGGACAGGGCCTCCAGATACGCAGTATTTT.